Described below is a single T cell receptor beta chain sequence and its context. This CDR3 has 14 amino acids. Germline V gene lookup returns CDR1 MNHNS and CDR2 SASEGT. V was pared by 0 bases and J by 1 base, with 6 bases between. This sample is drawn from a study of STAT5B mutations in CD4+ large granular lymphocyte leukemia. The table came from immunoSEQ multiplex PCR; TCRdb's copy has only in-frame clones and leaves some out. This table has tens of thousands of clones, approximately 83% appearing once. This chain links TRBV6-1 with TRBJ2-5; D remains ambiguous. Sequenced: CD4+ T cells from blood buffy coats. The source of this sequence is a human donor in good health. The CDR3 is CASSEARVQETQYF. CDR3 coding DNA: TGTGCCAGCAGTGAAGCGCGAGTCCAAGAGACCCAGTACTTC.